Presented here are 14 T cell receptor beta chains from one specimen sequenced in a study of OX40 agonist ivuxolimab in advanced cancers. Library generation was performed with the immunoSEQ multiplex PCR assay. Imported from immuneACCESS, the table was reduced by TCRdb to in-frame sequences with V and J called. These copies leave out some clones; in studies compared against another copy, an unresolved V gene accounts for under half, and the cause of the remainder is not known. This sample comprises under 95,000 clones, around four fifths of them detected only once. In total, the top ten clones hold about 2.5% of the sample. The material sequenced was CD4+ or CD8+ T cells sorted from blood, taken in a trial of the OX40 agonist ivuxolimab. The receptors were sampled from an adult with an advanced solid tumor such as melanoma, head and neck, liver or kidney cancer.

This chain links TRBV7-2 with TRBJ2-1; 14 bases match TRBD2. Per the germline V gene, CDR1 is SGHTA and CDR2 is FQGNSA. V lost 4 bases to trimming and J lost 5 bases; unmatched junction nucleotides: 4. CDR3 size: 16 residues. Here the CDR3 reads CASSWTSGGSNNEQFF. In nucleotides, the CDR3 is TGTGCCAGCAGCTGGACTAGCGGGGGGTCGAACAATGAGCAGTTCTTC.

V and J are TRBV2 and TRBJ2-7, with D possibly matching TRBD2 (5 bases). The germline V and J ends were trimmed by 6 bases and 2 bases, with 8 bases remaining between them. This CDR3 is built from 12 residues. Per germline, CDR1 SNHLY and CDR2 FYNNEI. The CDR3 loop is CASRADTYEQYF. CDR3 nucleotide sequence: TGTGCCAGCAGAGCGGATACCTACGAGCAGTACTTC.

In its sample, this clone was seen once. The chain is built from TRBV7-9 and TRBJ2-1, with TRBD2 identical over 7 bases. Trimming took 1 base from V and 5 from J; bases not matched to a gene: 2. CDR3 length equals 14 residues. CDR1 is SEHNR, CDR2 FQNEAQ, per germline (reference sequence). CDR3 nucleotides: TGTGCCAGCAGCTTAGAAGCGGGACACAATGAGCAGTTCTTC. This gives the protein CASSLEAGHNEQFF.

The rearrangement joins TRBV7-3 to TRBJ2-3; TRBD2 matches at 11 bases. V lost 5 bases and J lost 6; bases outside the gene matches: 7. CDR1 and CDR2 (germline): SGHTA, FQGTGA. The CDR3 has 15 amino acids. CDR3 sequence reads: CASSQTTSGADTQYF. The DNA for the CDR3 is TGTGCCAGCAGCCAGACGACTAGCGGGGCTGATACGCAGTATTTT. The full variable domain, completed using reference TRBV7-3 and TRBJ2-3, is GAGVSQTPSNKVTEKGKYVELRCDPISGHTALYWYRQSLGQGPEFLIYFQGTGAADDSGLPNDRFFAVRPEGSVSTLKIQRTERGDSAVYLCASSQTTSGADTQYFGPGTRLTVL.

This chain links TRBV4-2 with TRBJ1-3; D remains ambiguous. Germline loops: CDR1 LGHNA, CDR2 YNFKEQ. V lost 0 bases to trimming and J lost 4 bases, with 16 bases between them. This CDR3 spans 17 amino acids. The CDR3 bases are TGTGCCAGCAGCCAAGAGTGGTCACAGATGGGGGGAAACACCATATATTTT. Residues: CASSQEWSQMGGNTIYF.

The table lists this clone with a few counts. The V and J genes are TRBV7-6 and TRBJ1-5; D uncertain. CDR1 is SGHVS and CDR2 is FNYEAQ in the germline V gene. This CDR3 has 13 residues. V was shortened by 3 bases and J by 2 bases, with 5 bases between the two germline ends. This CDR3 is CASSFGGNQPQHF. The CDR3 region has the DNA TGTGCCAGCAGCTTCGGGGGCAATCAGCCCCAGCATTTT.

The gene calls are TRBV7-3 and TRBJ2-3, with D possibly TRBD1 on 6 matching bases. CDR1 is SGHTA, CDR2 FQGTGA, per germline. This CDR3 comprises 16 residues. V shed 1 base and J shed 1 base, with 12 bases lying between them. This CDR3 reads CASSLMAGVGTDTQYF. DNA of the CDR3: TGTGCCAGCAGCTTAATGGCAGGGGTTGGCACAGATACGCAGTATTTT.

This clone was picked up a small number of times. The V and J genes are TRBV28 and TRBJ1-1; 8 nucleotides line up with TRBD1. This CDR3 is built from 12 residues. Germline loops: CDR1 MDHEN, CDR2 SYDVKM. Unmatched junction bases numbered 1, after V lost 6 bases and J lost 4 bases. CDR3 in amino acids: CASSTGGTEAFF. The CDR3 DNA sequence: TGTGCCAGCAGCACAGGGGGCACTGAAGCTTTCTTT.

The chain couples TRBV10-3 to TRBJ1-5; TRBD1 is a possible D gene (5 bases). The CDR3 length is 17 residues. Trimming removed 0 bases at V and 4 bases at J, with 16 bases between. CDR1 and CDR2 from the germline V gene are ENHRY and SYGVKD. The CDR3 DNA reads as TGTGCCATCAGTGAGTCGATGGGACCGAGTGGGAATCAGCCCCAGCATTTT. Translating gives CAISESMGPSGNQPQHF.

This clone is labeled medium-sized. J is TRBJ2-3 and V is TRBV28; a weak D match, TRBD2 (6 bases). In germline, CDR1 is MDHEN, CDR2 SYDVKM. The length of the CDR3 is 15 residues. Trimming shortened V by 2 bases and J by 1 base, and 10 bases separated the two germline ends. This CDR3 reads CASSLNGGGTDTQYF. The CDR3 coding sequence is TGTGCCAGCAGTTTAAACGGAGGGGGCACAGATACGCAGTATTTT.

The rearrangement joins TRBV11-2 to TRBJ1-2, with 8 bases aligning to TRBD1. Germline V CDR1 and CDR2: SGHAT, FQNNGV. CDR3 length: 16 amino acids. With 1 base clipped from V and 7 bases from J, the junction kept 11 bases outside the gene matches. This CDR3 is CASSLGRQGASSGYTF. In DNA, the CDR3 is TGTGCCAGCAGCTTAGGCCGCCAGGGGGCATCTAGTGGCTACACCTTC. The full variable domain, rest sourced from reference TRBV11-2 and TRBJ1-2, is EAGVAQSPRYKIIEKRQSVAFWCNPISGHATLYWYQQILGQGPKLLIQFQNNGVVDDSQLPKDRFSAERLKGVDSTLKIQPAKLEDSAVYLCASSLGRQGASSGYTFGSGTRLTVV.

V and J are TRBV5-1 and TRBJ2-3; 7 nucleotides match TRBD2. The length of the CDR3 is 15 residues. Germline V lookup: CDR1 SGHRS, CDR2 YFSETQ. The ends lost 3 bases at V and 5 bases at J; junction bases unmatched: 9. The CDR3 bases are TGCGCCAGCAGCTCAGCAACAAGGGAGGGAGATACGCAGTATTTT. It specifies CASSSATREGDTQYF.

The rearrangement joins TRBV5-1 to TRBJ1-6, with 7 bases that match TRBD1. The J segment lost 9 bases and the V segment lost 2 bases, leaving 14 bases of the junction unmatched. This CDR3 has 17 amino acids. The germline CDR1 and CDR2 sequences are SGHRS and YFSETQ. The CDR3 DNA reads as TGCGCCAGCAGCTTCACTCTCGACAGGGCTGACGGTTCACCCCTCCACTTT. As protein: CASSFTLDRADGSPLHF.

The rearrangement links TRBV7-9 to TRBJ2-6; possibly TRBD2 for D (7 bases). The ends were cut back, 2 bases at V and 2 bases at J, with 16 bases in the middle. The CDR3 extends over 18 amino acids. CDR1 and CDR2 from the germline V gene are SEHNR and FQNEAQ (reference sequence). The DNA for the CDR3 is TGTGCCAGCAGCTTATTCCGGGGGGCGCAGACTGGGGCCAACGTCCTGACTTTC. As protein: CASSLFRGAQTGANVLTF. Full variable domain (missing parts from reference TRBV7-9 and TRBJ2-6): DTGVSQNPRHKITKRGQNVTFRCDPISEHNRLYWYRQTLGQGPEFLTYFQNEAQLEKSRLLSDRFSAERPKGSFSTLEIQRTEQGDSAMYLCASSLFRGAQTGANVLTFGAGSRLTVL.